This TCR beta chain derives from a study of T cell responses to AZD1222 COVID-19 vaccine. Overall study results and limits: Among AZD1222 vaccinees, only 5 to 7 were seropositive at baseline. Researchers report vaccine-associated CD4 TCRs spanning spike, with dominance at 160-218 and 743-854. Donors were largely white British and mainly female; clonal diversity was possibly underestimated.

CDR1 and CDR2 (germline): SGHTA, FQGNSA. The CDR3 has 15 amino acids. V gave up 6 bases and J gave up 6 bases; unmatched junction bases: 9. Concerning this clone itself: Its specificity is unknown.

Method: immunoSEQ multiplex PCR; TCRdb's copy keeps in-frame clones and lacks some. The sample includes about 120,000 clones, roughly 91% seen only once; the top ten take 4.4%. The V gene is TRBV7-2, the J gene TRBJ1-5, with 9 bases that match TRBD1. The sequences come from peripheral blood, collected on day 0 of AZD1222 vaccination. The origin of this receptor is an adult in good health. CDR3 nucleotides: TGTGCCAGCAGTCCCCGGACAGGGGCCGGTCAGCCCCAGCATTTT. Its translation is CASSPRTGAGQPQHF.